This T cell receptor (beta chain) was found in a study of blood T cell repertoires in COVID-19 (dated by TCRdb to 2018 to 2020). Looking at the study overall: The collaborator samples originated in the United States, Italy and Spain and spanned the acute and convalescent phases of COVID-19. The material from the prospective study consisted of cDNA or gDNA derived from T cells, B-cell-depleted T cells, or PBMCs. The dataset comprised deeply sampled blood TCRbeta repertoires from subjects exposed to, actively infected with, or recovered from COVID-19. The repertoires were released in a freely available public database meant as a resource for research on the immune response to SARS-CoV-2. The samples were drawn from the first 160 participants of the ongoing ImmuneRACE study and from some 1,300 subjects provided by 6 global collaborators. A de-identified subject ID, COVID-19 status, age in years and sex were almost always included in the sample metadata. HLA class I and class II types, where available, came from metadata supplied by the sample provider rather than from assay-based typing.

TCRbeta CDR3 regions were amplified from genomic DNA by means of the immunoSEQ Assay, a bias-controlled multiplex PCR. Per the authors' processing: Within the assay, amplification of reference gene primers was used to estimate how many nucleated cells each sample contained. To quantify the absolute abundance of each unique TCRbeta CDR3 rearrangement, sequence reads were collapsed and filtered. For each sample, productive Simpson clonality was calculated as the square root of Simpson's diversity index across productive rearrangements. TCRdb stores this immuneACCESS table with in-frame sequences only. Part of the clones is absent; in the studies checked, under half of the shortfall reflects unresolved V genes, and no reason is known for the rest. V and J calls and clone size are as listed in that table; D and trimming were resolved from the DNA. The sample includes 55,000 to 65,000 clones, with 79% observed a single time. The top ten hold about 3.5% of the sample.

Summary of the overall study and its limitations: Clinical and demographic metadata were provided uncurated, with the amount varying by source and participant.

The CDR3, from cysteine to phenylalanine, totals 15 residues. Just CDR3 DNA is preserved here, 45 bases in frame from base 1. The germline V end is reduced by 1 base and the J end by 2 bases; junction bases left unmatched: 1. Taken from the germline V gene, the CDR1 and CDR2 loops are LGHNA and YSLEER. Concerning this clone itself: This receptor's antigen is unknown. Base qualities are not recorded, but no much larger clone differs from it by a single base.

Whole blood was collected in K2EDTA tubes by collaborating institutions according to the institutions' own protocols. For TCRbeta analysis, collaborator samples were shipped as frozen whole blood, as isolated PBMCs, or as DNA extracted from either sample type. The sequenced sample was peripheral blood. Rearrangement joined TRBV4-3 to TRBJ2-1, and TRBD2 aligns with 8 junction nucleotides. This receptor was obtained from a man aged 55 to 70 with acute or convalescent COVID-19. The sequenced DNA is TGCGCCAGCAGCCAAGCGACTAGCGCCTACAATGAGCAGTTCTTC. It codes for CASSQATSAYNEQFF.